The clone carrying this T cell receptor (beta chain) occurred once. Repertoires were generated with immunoSEQ multiplex PCR, while TCRdb's copy carries only in-frame clones and drops some. The sample lists about 46,000 clones, about four fifths occurring once. This record belongs to a study of OX40 agonist ivuxolimab in advanced cancers. The trim removed 4 bases at V and 0 bases at J, leaving 8 bases unmatched. The CDR3 consists of 18 residues. Germline assignment: CDR1 MGHRA and CDR2 YSYEKL. Sequences were derived from CD4+ or CD8+ T cells sorted from blood, sampled in a trial of the OX40 agonist ivuxolimab. This chain uses TRBV4-1 with TRBJ2-3, with TRBD2 matching over 12 bases. The source is an adult with an advanced solid tumor such as melanoma, head and neck, liver or kidney cancer. The CDR3 loop is CASSRLAGDRSSTDTQYF. The CDR3 nucleotides read TGCGCCAGCAGCCGACTAGCGGGGGACCGATCAAGCACAGATACGCAGTATTTT.